This entry concerns a single TCR beta chain. Its antigen is not known. The PCR contained 60 Vbeta and 13 Jbeta primers. In the authors' methods: A later analysis tallied tens of millions of unique TCR beta chains, around 10 million of them shared. Produced via immunoSEQ multiplex PCR; TCRdb's table is partial and in-frame only. V and J calls and clone size are copied from that table; D and trimming were computed from the DNA. Among some 170,000 clones listed, roughly 80% were seen once. V shed 6 bases and J shed 5 bases, with 5 bases lying between them. The CDR3 is 10 residues long. CDR1 and CDR2 from the germline V gene are SQVTM and ANQGSEA. Although they were nominally healthy when sampled, donors likely had unrecorded immune exposures. These data come from a study of cytomegalovirus exposure and HLA in healthy donors. Overall study findings and caveats: Associated with cytomegalovirus, according to the listing, were 150 to 200 TCR beta chains.

V and J are TRBV29-1 and TRBJ2-1, with a weak D call TRBD2 (5 bases). Input material: PBMCs. The sequence derives from a man aged 35 to 55 in good health and CMV-seronegative. CDR3: CSVADNEQFF. CDR3 bases: TGCAGCGTAGCGGACAATGAGCAGTTCTTC.